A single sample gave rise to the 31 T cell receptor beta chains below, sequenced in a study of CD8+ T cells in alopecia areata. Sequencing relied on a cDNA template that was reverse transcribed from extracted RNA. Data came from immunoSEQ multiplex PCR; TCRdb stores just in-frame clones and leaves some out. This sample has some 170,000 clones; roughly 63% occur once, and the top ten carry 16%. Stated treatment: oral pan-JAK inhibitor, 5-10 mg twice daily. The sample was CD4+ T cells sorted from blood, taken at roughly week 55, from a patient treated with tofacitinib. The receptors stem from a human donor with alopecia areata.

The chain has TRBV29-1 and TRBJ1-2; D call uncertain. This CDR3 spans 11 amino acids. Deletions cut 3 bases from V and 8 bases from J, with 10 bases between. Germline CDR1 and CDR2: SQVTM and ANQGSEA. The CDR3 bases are TGCAGCGTTGAGACCCCGGGGGGCTACACCTTC. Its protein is CSVETPGGYTF.

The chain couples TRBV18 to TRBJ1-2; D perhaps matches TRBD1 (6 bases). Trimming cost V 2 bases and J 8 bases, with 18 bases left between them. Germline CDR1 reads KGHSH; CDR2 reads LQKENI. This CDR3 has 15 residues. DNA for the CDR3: TGTGCCAGCTCACCAGAGGGGGACTATATGTTGGGCTACACCTTC. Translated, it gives CASSPEGDYMLGYTF.

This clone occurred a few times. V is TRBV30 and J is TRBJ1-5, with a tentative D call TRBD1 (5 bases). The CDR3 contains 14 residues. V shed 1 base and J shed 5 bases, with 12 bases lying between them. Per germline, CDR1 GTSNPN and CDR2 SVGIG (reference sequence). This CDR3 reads CAWSGKGRDQPQHF. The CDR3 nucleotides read TGTGCCTGGAGTGGGAAGGGGAGGGATCAGCCCCAGCATTTT.

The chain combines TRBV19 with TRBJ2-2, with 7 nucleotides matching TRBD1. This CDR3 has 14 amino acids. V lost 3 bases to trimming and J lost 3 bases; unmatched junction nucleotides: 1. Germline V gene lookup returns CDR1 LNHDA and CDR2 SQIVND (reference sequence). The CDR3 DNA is TGTGCCAGTAGTATCACAGGGGACACCGGGGAGCTGTTTTTT. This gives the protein CASSITGDTGELFF. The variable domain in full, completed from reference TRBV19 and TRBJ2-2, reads DGGITQSPKYLFRKEGQNVTLSCEQNLNHDAMYWYRQDPGQGLRLIYYSQIVNDFQKGDIAEGYSVSREKKESFPLTVTSAQKNPTAFYLCASSITGDTGELFFGEGSRLTVL.

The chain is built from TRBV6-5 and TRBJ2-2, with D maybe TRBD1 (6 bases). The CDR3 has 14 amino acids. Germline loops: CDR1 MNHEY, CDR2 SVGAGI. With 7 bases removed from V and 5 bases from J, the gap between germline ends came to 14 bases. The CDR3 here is CASTSLDRTGELFF. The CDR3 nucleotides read TGTGCCAGCACCTCACTGGACAGAACCGGGGAGCTGTTTTTT.

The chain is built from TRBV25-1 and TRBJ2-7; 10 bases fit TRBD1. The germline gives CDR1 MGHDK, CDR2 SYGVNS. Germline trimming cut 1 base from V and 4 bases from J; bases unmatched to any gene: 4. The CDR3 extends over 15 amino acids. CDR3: CASSEWDRGKYEQYF. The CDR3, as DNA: TGTGCCAGCAGTGAATGGGACAGGGGAAAGTACGAGCAGTACTTC.

The CDR3 bases are TGCAGCGTTGAACCAAGTGTGGGAGATACGCAGTATTTT. Translated: CSVEPSVGDTQYF. This chain uses TRBV29-1 with TRBJ2-3; D gene ambiguous. The CDR3 consists of 13 residues. With 2 bases removed from V and 5 bases from J, the gap between germline ends came to 11 bases. Germline V lookup: CDR1 SQVTM, CDR2 ANQGSEA.

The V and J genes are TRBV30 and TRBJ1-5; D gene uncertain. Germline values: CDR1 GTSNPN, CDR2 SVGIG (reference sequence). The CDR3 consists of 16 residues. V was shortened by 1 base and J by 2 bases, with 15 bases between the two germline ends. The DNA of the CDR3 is TGTGCCTGGAGTGCCCCAAGGCTCACGGGCAATCAGCCCCAGCATTTT. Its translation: CAWSAPRLTGNQPQHF. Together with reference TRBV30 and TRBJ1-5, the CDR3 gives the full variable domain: SQTIHQWPATLVQPVGSPLSLECTVEGTSNPNLYWYRQAAGRGLQLLFYSVGIGQISSEVPQNLSASRPQDRQFILSSKKLLLSDSGFYLCAWSAPRLTGNQPQHFGDGTRLSIL.

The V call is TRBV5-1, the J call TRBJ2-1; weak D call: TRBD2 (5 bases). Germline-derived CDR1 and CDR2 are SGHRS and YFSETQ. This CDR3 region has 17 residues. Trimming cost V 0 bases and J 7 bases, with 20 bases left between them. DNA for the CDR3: TGCGCCAGCAGCTTGGGTTTCGTGACCGGGGTCGATAATGAGCAGTTCTTC. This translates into CASSLGFVTGVDNEQFF. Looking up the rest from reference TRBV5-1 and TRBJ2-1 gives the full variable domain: KAGVTQTPRYLIKTRGQQVTLSCSPISGHRSVSWYQQTPGQGLQFLFEYFSETQRNKGNFPGRFSGRQFSNSRSEMNVSTLELGDSALYLCASSLGFVTGVDNEQFFGPGTRLTVL.

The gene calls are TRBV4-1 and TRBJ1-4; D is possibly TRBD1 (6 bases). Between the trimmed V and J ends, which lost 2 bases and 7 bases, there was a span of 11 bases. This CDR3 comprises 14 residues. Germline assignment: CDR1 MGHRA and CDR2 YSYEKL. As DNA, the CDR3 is TGCGCCAGCAGCCAACAGGGGACGAGTGAAAAACTGTTTTTT. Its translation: CASSQQGTSEKLFF.

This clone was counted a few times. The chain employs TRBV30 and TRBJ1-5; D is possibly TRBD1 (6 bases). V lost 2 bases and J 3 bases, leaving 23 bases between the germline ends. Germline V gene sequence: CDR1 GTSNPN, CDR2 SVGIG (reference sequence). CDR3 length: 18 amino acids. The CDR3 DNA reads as TGTGCCTGGAGTAATCCAGGTCTGGGGGCGGGGGCCAATCAGCCCCAGCATTTT. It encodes CAWSNPGLGAGANQPQHF.

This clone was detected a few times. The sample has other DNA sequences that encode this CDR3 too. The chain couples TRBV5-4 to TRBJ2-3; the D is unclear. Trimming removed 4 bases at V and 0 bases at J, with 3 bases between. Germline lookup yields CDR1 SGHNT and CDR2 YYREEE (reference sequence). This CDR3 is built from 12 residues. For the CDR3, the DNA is TGTGCCAGCAGCCTCAGCACAGATACGCAGTATTTT. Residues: CASSLSTDTQYF.

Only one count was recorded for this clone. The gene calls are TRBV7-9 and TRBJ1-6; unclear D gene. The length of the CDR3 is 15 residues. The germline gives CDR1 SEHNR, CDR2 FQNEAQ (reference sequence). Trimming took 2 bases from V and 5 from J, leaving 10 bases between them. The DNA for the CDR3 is TGTGCCAGCAGCTTACTAACGGGGAATAATTCACCCCTCCACTTT. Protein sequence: CASSLLTGNNSPLHF.

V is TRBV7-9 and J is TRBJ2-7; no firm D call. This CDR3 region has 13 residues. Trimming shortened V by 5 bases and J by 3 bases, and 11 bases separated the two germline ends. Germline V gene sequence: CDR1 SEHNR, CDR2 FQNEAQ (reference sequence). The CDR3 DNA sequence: TGTGCCAGCAGCCAGCCCGCAGGCTACGAGCAGTACTTC. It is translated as CASSQPAGYEQYF.

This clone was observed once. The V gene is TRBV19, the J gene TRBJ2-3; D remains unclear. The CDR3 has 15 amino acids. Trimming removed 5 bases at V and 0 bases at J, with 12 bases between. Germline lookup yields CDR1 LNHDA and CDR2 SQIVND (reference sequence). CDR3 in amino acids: CASSFGETSTDTQYF. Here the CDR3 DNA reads TGTGCCAGTAGTTTTGGGGAAACTAGCACAGATACGCAGTATTTT.

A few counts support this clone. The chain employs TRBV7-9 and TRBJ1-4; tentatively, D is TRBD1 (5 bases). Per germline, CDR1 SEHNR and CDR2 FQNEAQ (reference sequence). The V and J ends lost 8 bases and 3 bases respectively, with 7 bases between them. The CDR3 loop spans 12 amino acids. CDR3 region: CASGAANEKLFF. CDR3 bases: TGTGCCAGCGGGGCCGCTAATGAAAAACTGTTTTTT.

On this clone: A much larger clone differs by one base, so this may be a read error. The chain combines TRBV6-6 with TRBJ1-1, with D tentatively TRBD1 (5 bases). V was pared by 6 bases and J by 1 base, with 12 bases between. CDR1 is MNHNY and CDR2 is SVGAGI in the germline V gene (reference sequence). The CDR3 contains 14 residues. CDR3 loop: CASRTGTANTEAFF. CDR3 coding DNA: TGTGCCAGCAGGACCGGGACGGCGAACACTGAAGCTTTCTTT.

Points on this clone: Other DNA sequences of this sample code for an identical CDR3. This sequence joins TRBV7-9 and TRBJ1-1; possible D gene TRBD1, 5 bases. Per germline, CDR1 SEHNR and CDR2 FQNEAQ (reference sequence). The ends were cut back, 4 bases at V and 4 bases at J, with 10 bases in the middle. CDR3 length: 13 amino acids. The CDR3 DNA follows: TGTGCCAGCAGCTCCAGGCAGGGCACTGAAGCTTTCTTT. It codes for CASSSRQGTEAFF.

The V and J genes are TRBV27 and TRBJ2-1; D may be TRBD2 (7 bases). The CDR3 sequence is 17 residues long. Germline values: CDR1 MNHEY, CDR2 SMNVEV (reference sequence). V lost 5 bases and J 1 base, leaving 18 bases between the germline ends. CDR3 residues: CASSRGGGYPSYNEQFF. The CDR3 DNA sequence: TGTGCCAGCAGTCGCGGGGGCGGCTATCCTTCCTACAATGAGCAGTTCTTC.

CDR3 loop: CASCSATGDTQYF. CDR3 DNA sequence: TGTGCCAGCTGTAGTGCGACCGGAGATACGCAGTATTTT. This chain joins TRBV2 and TRBJ2-3; D ambiguous. Germline CDR1 SNHLY, CDR2 FYNNEI. V lost 8 bases to trimming and J lost 5 bases, with 14 bases between them. The CDR3 covers 13 residues.

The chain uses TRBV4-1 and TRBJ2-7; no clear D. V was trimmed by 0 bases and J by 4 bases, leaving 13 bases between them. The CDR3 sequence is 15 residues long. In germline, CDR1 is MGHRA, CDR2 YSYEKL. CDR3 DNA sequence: TGCGCCAGCAGCCAAGAACCAGCCTTCTTATACGAGCAGTACTTC. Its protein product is CASSQEPAFLYEQYF.

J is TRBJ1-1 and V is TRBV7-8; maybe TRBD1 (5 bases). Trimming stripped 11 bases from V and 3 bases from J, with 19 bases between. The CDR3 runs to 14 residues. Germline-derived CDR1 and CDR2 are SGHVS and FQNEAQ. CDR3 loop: CAVAGRVLDTEAFF. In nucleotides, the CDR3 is TGTGCCGTTGCGGGCAGGGTCTTGGACACTGAAGCTTTCTTT.

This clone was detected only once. CDR3: CASSYRGQSYGYTF. In nucleotides, the CDR3 is TGTGCCAGCAGTTACAGAGGGCAGTCGTATGGCTACACCTTC. V usage is TRBV6-5 and J usage is TRBJ1-2; D is undetermined. Trimming stripped 2 bases from V and 5 bases from J, with 12 bases between. The CDR3 loop spans 14 amino acids. Germline CDR1 MNHEY, CDR2 SVGAGI.

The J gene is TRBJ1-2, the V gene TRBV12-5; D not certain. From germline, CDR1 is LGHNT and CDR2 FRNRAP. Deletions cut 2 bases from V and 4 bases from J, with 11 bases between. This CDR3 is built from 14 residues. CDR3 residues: CASGLPQEPYGYTF. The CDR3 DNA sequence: TGTGCTAGTGGTTTGCCGCAGGAGCCCTATGGCTACACCTTC. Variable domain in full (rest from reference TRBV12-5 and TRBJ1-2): DARVTQTPRHKVTEMGQEVTMRCQPILGHNTVFWYRQTMMQGLELLAYFRNRAPLDDSGMPKDRFSAEMPDATLATLKIQPSEPRDSAVYFCASGLPQEPYGYTFGSGTRLTVV.

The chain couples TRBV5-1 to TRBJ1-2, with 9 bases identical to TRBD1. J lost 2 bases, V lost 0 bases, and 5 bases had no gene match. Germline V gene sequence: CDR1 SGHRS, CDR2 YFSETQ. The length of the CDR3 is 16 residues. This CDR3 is CASSLGLGTGNYGYTF. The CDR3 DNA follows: TGCGCCAGCAGCTTGGGGCTCGGGACAGGGAACTATGGCTACACCTTC.

The CDR3 coding sequence is TGTGCCACCAGCAGAGATCTCCAGGGCGAGCAGTACTTC. Protein: CATSRDLQGEQYF. The chain links TRBV15 to TRBJ2-7; D possibly corresponds to TRBD1 (5 bases). CDR1 is LNHNV, CDR2 YYDKDF, per germline (reference sequence). CDR3 size: 13 residues. Deletions cut 0 bases from V and 6 bases from J, with 9 bases between.

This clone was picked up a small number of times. CDR3 DNA: TGCGCCAGCAGCCAGGTTAACAGTGAGCAGTTCTTC. This sequence encodes CASSQVNSEQFF. The V gene is TRBV4-1, the J gene TRBJ2-1, with D unresolved. CDR1 MGHRA and CDR2 YSYEKL come from the germline V gene. The V end lost 3 bases, the J end lost 9 bases, and 9 bases lay between the germline ends. This CDR3 comprises 12 residues.

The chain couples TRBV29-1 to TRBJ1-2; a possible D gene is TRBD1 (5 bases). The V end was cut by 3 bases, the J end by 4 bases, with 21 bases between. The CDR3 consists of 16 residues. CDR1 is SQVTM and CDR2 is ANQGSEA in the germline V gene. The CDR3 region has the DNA TGCAGCGTTGATGTGGGGTGGGAGGGACCGACCTATGGCTACACCTTC. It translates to CSVDVGWEGPTYGYTF. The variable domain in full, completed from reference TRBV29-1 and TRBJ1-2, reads SAVISQKPSRDICQRGTSLTIQCQVDSQVTMMFWYRQQPGQSLTLIATANQGSEATYESGFVIDKFPISRPNLTFSTLTVSNMSPEDSSIYLCSVDVGWEGPTYGYTFGSGTRLTVV.

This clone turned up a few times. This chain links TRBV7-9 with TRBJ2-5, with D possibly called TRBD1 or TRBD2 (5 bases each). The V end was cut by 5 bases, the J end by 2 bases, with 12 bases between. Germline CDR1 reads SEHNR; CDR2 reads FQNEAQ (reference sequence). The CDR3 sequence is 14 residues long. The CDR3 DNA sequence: TGTGCCAGCAGCCATAGAGGGGAACAAGAGACCCAGTACTTC. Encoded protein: CASSHRGEQETQYF.

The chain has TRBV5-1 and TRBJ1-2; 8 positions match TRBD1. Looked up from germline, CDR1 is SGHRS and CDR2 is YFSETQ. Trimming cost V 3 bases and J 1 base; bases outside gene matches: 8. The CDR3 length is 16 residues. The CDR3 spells CASSSGQGRGNYGYTF. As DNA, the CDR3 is TGCGCCAGCAGCTCCGGACAGGGACGGGGTAACTATGGCTACACCTTC.

CDR3 residues: CAWSIVATHTQYF. The CDR3 bases are TGTGCCTGGAGTATAGTGGCGACCCATACGCAGTATTTT. The V and J genes are TRBV30 and TRBJ2-3; D not resolved. Germline V gene lookup returns CDR1 GTSNPN and CDR2 SVGIG (reference sequence). The ends were cut back, 2 bases at V and 7 bases at J, with 13 bases in the middle. The CDR3 runs to 13 residues.